This T cell receptor (beta chain) was captured by sequencing in a study of identical twins. Germline V gives CDR1 SGHTA, CDR2 FQGNSA. Trimming removed 5 bases from V and 0 bases from J, with 16 bases in between. This CDR3 contains 17 residues. Among all donors, each was a healthy Caucasian. With template switching, a universal primer site was added, and the cDNA carried unique molecular identifiers. TCRdb processed the 5' RACE reads anew with MiXCR; each CDR3 protein has one entry. The data contain hundreds of thousands of distinct CDR3 sequences, approximately 13% of them seen just once; the ten biggest clones take up around 1.6%. A word on this clonotype: Its specificity is not known.

Study-wide results and limits: Memory repertoires lacked the insertion deficit that abundant cord blood beta clonotypes showed. In drawing conclusions, the study used cross-sectional statistical analysis and did not follow the same donors.

The same specimen was also included in a second study, on yellow fever vaccine responses in identical twins.

The sample comprised PBMCs. This clonotype was sampled from a woman in her late teens or twenties in good health. The chain has TRBV7-2 and TRBJ2-2; D may be TRBD1 (6 bases). The CDR3 bases are TGTGCCAGCAGCCCCCGTTGGGGGCGATCGAACACCGGGGAGCTGTTTTTT. This sequence encodes CASSPRWGRSNTGELFF.